This TCR beta chain was sequenced in a study of shared clonotypes between healthy human individuals. On this clone itself: Its antigen is currently unknown.

Study outcomes and limitations: Across a handful of donors, naive CD4 shared roughly 5%, naive CD8 around 3.5%, memory CD4 more than 2%, memory CD8 0.4% to 0.5%. A reduction in generation probabilities was seen for non-shared clonotypes relative to those shared by all four donors.

In the original analysis: In the immunoSEQ data, sequences were junction-only and lacked quality scores, so filtering differed. Repertoires were generated with immunoSEQ multiplex PCR, while TCRdb's copy carries only in-frame clones and drops some. V, J and clone size are those of that table, while D and trimming were read from the DNA. This sample has some 660,000 clones, with 73% found just once. The clonotype comes from a woman in her twenties or thirties in good health. The sequencing input was memory CD4+ T cells sorted from blood. Stated subset: CD45RA-negative fraction.

CDR3 sequence: CASTLLAGASEQYF. The CDR3, as DNA: TGTGCCAGCACCCTCCTCGCAGGGGCCTCCGAGCAGTACTTC. The V gene is TRBV11-2, the J gene TRBJ2-7; a possible D gene is TRBD1 (6 bases). The V and J ends lost 7 bases and 6 bases respectively, with 19 bases between them. The CDR3 totals 14 residues. From germline, CDR1 is SGHAT and CDR2 FQNNGV.